Shown below are 17 T cell receptor beta chains from a single sample sequenced in a study of blood T cell repertoires in COVID-19. Only in-frame clones appear in the TCRdb table, and some are missing; sequencing was by immunoSEQ multiplex PCR. The sample consists of under 300,000 clones, approximately 86% of them appearing once. Source material: peripheral blood. The receptors were gathered from a man between 60 and 75 years old who had recovered from COVID-19.

The chain combines TRBV20-1 with TRBJ2-3, with a possible D match to TRBD2 (5 bases). This CDR3 region has 9 residues. Trimming stripped 7 bases from V and 8 bases from J, with 7 bases between. Germline CDR1 is DFQATT and CDR2 is SNEGSKA (reference sequence). The CDR3 DNA reads as TGCAGTGAGGGAGCTACGCAGTATTTT. Its protein product is CSEGATQYF.

The genes are TRBV6-6 and TRBJ1-2; 12 nucleotides line up with TRBD1. The germline gives CDR1 MNHNY, CDR2 SVGAGI (reference sequence). This CDR3 has 16 amino acids. The junction had 9 bases not matched to a gene; V was cut back by 6 bases and J by 4 bases. The CDR3 nucleotides are TGTGCCAGCAGGGATCCCGGGACAGGGGGCAGCTATGGCTACACCTTC. Its protein is CASRDPGTGGSYGYTF.

The chain joins TRBV6-5 to TRBJ1-5, with D perhaps TRBD1 (5 bases). The length of the CDR3 is 15 residues. Trimming took off 10 bases at V and 0 bases at J, with 16 bases between the two ends. Germline V gives CDR1 MNHEY, CDR2 SVGAGI. CDR3 sequence reads: CATSRGGNSNQPQHF. DNA of the CDR3: TGTGCCACGTCCCGGGGGGGAAATAGCAATCAGCCCCAGCATTTT.

The rearrangement joins TRBV4-2 to TRBJ2-2; TRBD2 agrees at 12 bases. The V segment lost 0 bases and the J segment 6 bases; nucleotides outside the gene matches: 2. The CDR3 consists of 16 residues. CDR1 LGHNA and CDR2 YNFKEQ come from the germline V gene. DNA of the CDR3: TGTGCCAGCAGCCAAGATCCTAGCGGGGGGGCCGGGGAGCTGTTTTTT. This sequence encodes CASSQDPSGGAGELFF.

The gene calls are TRBV5-1 and TRBJ2-1; TRBD2 agrees at 10 bases. CDR3 length equals 15 residues. The V gene's germline CDR1 is SGHRS and CDR2 YFSETQ. V trimming: 4 bases; J trimming: 5 bases; junction bases outside the gene matches: 6. CDR3 sequence reads: CASSPLAGGHNEQFF. CDR3 DNA: TGCGCCAGCAGCCCATTAGCGGGGGGTCACAATGAGCAGTTCTTC.

CDR3 in amino acids: CASSLGRTDTQYF. The DNA of the CDR3 is TGTGCCAGCAGCTTGGGCCGCACAGATACGCAGTATTTT. This chain connects TRBV7-9 to TRBJ2-3; D uncertain. The CDR3 has 13 residues. Trimming removed 3 bases at V and 1 base at J, with 5 bases between. Germline CDR1 SEHNR, CDR2 FQNEAQ (reference sequence).

V is TRBV5-8 and J is TRBJ2-7; D perhaps matches TRBD1 (6 bases). Trimming left V 5 bases short and J 3 bases short, with 9 bases between. The CDR3 runs 12 residues. The germline V gene encodes CDR1 SGHTS and CDR2 YDEGEE. CDR3 sequence reads: CASSLRGYEQYV. The CDR3 DNA reads as TGTGCCAGCAGTCTCAGGGGCTACGAGCAGTACGTC.

This chain joins TRBV7-6 and TRBJ2-7; D is unclear. This CDR3 region has 12 residues. Germline CDR1 SGHVS, CDR2 FNYEAQ. V lost 1 base to trimming and J lost 6 bases, with 7 bases between them. In nucleotides, the CDR3 is TGTGCCAGCAGCTTAGAGCGAAGCGAGCAGTACTTC. This gives the protein CASSLERSEQYF.

The chain has TRBV5-6 and TRBJ2-3, with a tentative D call TRBD1 (5 bases). V was shortened by 6 bases and J by 3 bases, with 17 bases between the two germline ends. This CDR3 is built from 15 residues. In germline, CDR1 is SGHDT, CDR2 YYEEEE. CDR3 amino acids: CASTPQGRRTDTQYF. The CDR3 region has the DNA TGTGCCAGCACCCCGCAGGGAAGGCGGACAGATACGCAGTATTTT.

This chain links TRBV18 with TRBJ1-1; a possible D gene is TRBD1 (5 bases). Germline CDR1 and CDR2: KGHSH and LQKENI. There are 14 residues in the CDR3. V was trimmed by 0 bases and J by 5 bases, leaving 10 bases between them. This CDR3 reads CASSPPAGRTEAFF. The CDR3 DNA reads as TGTGCCAGCTCACCACCTGCAGGGCGAACTGAAGCTTTCTTT.

The V gene is TRBV19, the J gene TRBJ1-1, with D possibly being TRBD1 (6 bases). Trimming took off 0 bases at V and 10 bases at J, with 9 bases between the two ends. The length of the CDR3 is 12 residues. CDR1 LNHDA and CDR2 SQIVND come from the germline V gene (reference sequence). The CDR3 DNA sequence: TGTGCCAGTAGTATAGAAAGGGGGTCAGCTTTCTTT. Protein sequence: CASSIERGSAFF.

The chain joins TRBV27 to TRBJ2-7; a weak D match, TRBD2 (5 bases). Trimming took off 10 bases at V and 3 bases at J, with 22 bases between the two ends. The CDR3 is 15 residues long. CDR1 and CDR2 (germline): MNHEY, SMNVEV (reference sequence). The CDR3, as DNA: TGTGCCATCCCAAAGACGGAGGCTCATTTCTACGAGCAGTACTTC. Its translation is CAIPKTEAHFYEQYF.

The chain couples TRBV5-1 to TRBJ2-3, with TRBD1 as a possible D gene (5 bases). Germline CDR1 reads SGHRS; CDR2 reads YFSETQ. The V end was cut by 0 bases, the J end by 6 bases, with 17 bases between. This CDR3 comprises 16 residues. The CDR3 coding sequence is TGCGCCAGCAGCTTGGTATTTACTGGGGCTGGGGATACGCAGTATTTT. Encoded protein: CASSLVFTGAGDTQYF.

The rearrangement joins TRBV28 to TRBJ2-7, with D tentatively TRBD2 (5 bases). The germline V gene has CDR1 MDHEN and CDR2 SYDVKM. Trimming took 8 bases from V and 6 from J, leaving 23 bases between them. The CDR3 runs 15 residues. The CDR3 region is CASSFRDRPRGEQYV. Here the CDR3 DNA reads TGTGCCAGCTCTTTCCGAGACCGACCTCGGGGCGAGCAGTACGTC.

V usage is TRBV10-3 and J usage is TRBJ2-7; 10 bases are a match to TRBD2. This CDR3 has 14 residues. Trimming cost V 0 bases and J 7 bases; bases outside gene matches: 3. Germline V gives CDR1 ENHRY, CDR2 SYGVKD. The CDR3 loop reads CAISESERGGEQYF. In DNA, the CDR3 is TGTGCCATCAGTGAGTCCGAGCGGGGGGGAGAGCAGTACTTC.

The CDR3 region has the DNA TGTGCCAGCAGCGAACAGGGGGCCGGAGAGACCCAGTACTTC. Translation: CASSEQGAGETQYF. V gene TRBV9 combines with J gene TRBJ2-5; 9 nucleotides line up with TRBD1. V shed 3 bases, J shed 4 bases, and the junction held 4 bases outside the gene matches. This CDR3 region has 14 residues. Germline values: CDR1 SGDLS, CDR2 YYNGEE.

The sample holds many counts of this clone. The chain couples TRBV5-1 to TRBJ2-5; 7 bases line up with TRBD2. The CDR3 runs 17 residues. The junction had 16 bases not matched to a gene; V was cut back by 2 bases and J by 6 bases. Germline V gene data show CDR1 as SGHRS and CDR2 as YFSETQ. The CDR3 coding sequence is TGCGCCAGCAGCTTCGGTGAGGGGCGGGGGATTGGTCAGACCCAGTACTTC. It is translated as CASSFGEGRGIGQTQYF.